This T cell receptor (beta chain) was sequenced during a study of blood T cell repertoires in COVID-19. As processed by the authors: How many nucleated cells were present was estimated from reference gene primer amplification. The table came from immunoSEQ multiplex PCR; TCRdb's copy has only in-frame clones and leaves some out. That table is the source of V, J and clone size, and D and trimming were worked out from the DNA. In the table there are 150,000 to 200,000 clones, roughly 91% of which are singletons. CDR3 size: 11 residues. CDR1 and CDR2 (germline): SEHNR, FQNEAQ (reference sequence). Trimming stripped 7 bases from V and 7 bases from J, with 10 bases between.

This chain links TRBV7-9 with TRBJ1-1; no clear D gene. The source is a woman aged 45-65 years with acute or convalescent COVID-19. The sample was peripheral blood. CDR3 protein: CASTGASEAFF. CDR3 DNA sequence: TGTGCCAGCACCGGAGCGAGTGAAGCTTTCTTT.